The 25 T cell receptor beta chains given below trace back to one sample, sequenced in a study of T cell responses to AZD1222 COVID-19 vaccine. The assay was immunoSEQ multiplex PCR, and TCRdb's table has in-frame clones only and misses some. The data show roughly 150,000 clones, 85% to 95% seen once. Sequencing used peripheral blood, obtained on day 0 of AZD1222 vaccination. These receptors were collected from an adult in good health.

The chain links TRBV28 to TRBJ1-4, with TRBD1 as a possible D gene (5 bases). Germline CDR1 reads MDHEN; CDR2 reads SYDVKM. CDR3 size: 14 residues. V dropped 7 bases and J dropped 7 bases, with 16 bases sitting between them. CDR3 in DNA: TGTGCCAGCACCCCCCGGGCGAGGGGTGAAAAACTGTTTTTT. Translated, it gives CASTPRARGEKLFF.

The chain combines TRBV10-2 with TRBJ1-1, with TRBD1 identical over 12 bases. Germline V lookup: CDR1 WSHSY, CDR2 SAAADI. This CDR3 comprises 16 residues. V lost 0 bases to trimming and J lost 7 bases; unmatched junction nucleotides: 6. CDR3 bases: TGCGCCAGCAGTGAGTCAGGGACAGGGGGCTCGGGTGAAGCTTTCTTT. The encoded protein is CASSESGTGGSGEAFF.

The chain carries TRBV24-1 and TRBJ1-4; TRBD1 is a possible D gene (6 bases). The CDR3 is made up of 15 amino acids. V lost 3 bases and J lost 8, with 15 bases in between. Per germline, CDR1 KGHDR and CDR2 SFDVKD. CDR3 DNA: TGTGCCACCAGTGATCCACAGGGAAGGGAAGAAAAACTGTTTTTT. As protein: CATSDPQGREEKLFF.

This clone came up once. The chain's CDR3 is CASSYQQGPYEQYF. The CDR3 DNA reads TGTGCCAGCAGTTACCAGCAGGGCCCCTACGAGCAGTACTTC. V usage is TRBV6-5 and J usage is TRBJ2-7; maybe TRBD1 (5 bases). The V gene's germline CDR1 is MNHEY and CDR2 SVGAGI. The CDR3 contains 14 residues. Trimming took off 2 bases at V and 2 bases at J, with 10 bases between the two ends.

This clone is medium-sized (0.01 to 0.1%) by share. V is TRBV4-2 and J is TRBJ2-1, with D unresolved. The germline V gene encodes CDR1 LGHNA and CDR2 YNFKEQ. This CDR3 has 15 amino acids. Trimming left V 0 bases short and J 1 base short, with 7 bases between. CDR3 in DNA: TGTGCCAGCAGCCAAGATATAGAGTCCTACAATGAGCAGTTCTTC. It specifies CASSQDIESYNEQFF.

The chain is built from TRBV27 and TRBJ2-3, with TRBD2 matching 13 bases. V lost 3 bases to trimming and J lost 6 bases; unmatched junction nucleotides: 6. In germline, CDR1 is MNHEY, CDR2 SMNVEV (reference sequence). CDR3 size: 16 residues. For the CDR3, the DNA is TGTGCCAGCAGTTTGAGGACTAGCGGGGGCTGGGATACGCAGTATTTT. Translating gives CASSLRTSGGWDTQYF.

The chain carries TRBV24-1 and TRBJ1-4; D not certain. Germline V gene sequence: CDR1 KGHDR, CDR2 SFDVKD. This CDR3 comprises 15 residues. The ends were cut back, 2 bases at V and 0 bases at J, with 6 bases in the middle. CDR3: CATSDSGSTNEKLFF. Here the CDR3 DNA reads TGTGCCACCAGTGATTCGGGGTCAACTAATGAAAAACTGTTTTTT.

This chain joins TRBV14 and TRBJ2-1; no clear D. Trimming shortened V by 1 base and J by 3 bases, and 4 bases separated the two germline ends. Germline V lookup: CDR1 SGHDN, CDR2 FVKESK. This CDR3 comprises 13 residues. CDR3 nucleotide sequence: TGTGCCAGCAGCCAAGTCAACTACAATGAGCAGTTCTTC. Protein sequence: CASSQVNYNEQFF.

The rearrangement joins TRBV20-1 to TRBJ2-1, with D possibly being TRBD1 (6 bases). The CDR3 consists of 11 residues. The germline gives CDR1 DFQATT, CDR2 SNEGSKA (reference sequence). Between the trimmed V and J ends, which lost 5 bases and 5 bases, there was a span of 7 bases. CDR3 sequence (DNA): TGCAGTGCTCGGACAGACAATGAGCAGTTCTTC. Translated: CSARTDNEQFF.

This clone appeared a single time. J is TRBJ1-2 and V is TRBV19; D perhaps matches TRBD1 (6 bases). This CDR3 spans 14 amino acids. Germline CDR1 is LNHDA and CDR2 is SQIVND (reference sequence). Between the trimmed V and J ends, which lost 6 bases and 5 bases, there was a span of 16 bases. In DNA, the CDR3 is TGTGCCAGTAGCATCCCCGGGACAAGTTATGGCTACACCTTC. Encoded protein: CASSIPGTSYGYTF.

This clone came up a few times. V and J are TRBV18 and TRBJ1-1; TRBD1 is a possible D gene (5 bases). Trimming left V 3 bases short and J 1 base short, with 12 bases between. Germline values: CDR1 KGHSH, CDR2 LQKENI. This CDR3 spans 15 amino acids. CDR3 coding DNA: TGTGCCAGCTCACCGCAAGGGGCCAAGAACACTGAAGCTTTCTTT. It is translated as CASSPQGAKNTEAFF. The variable domain in full, completed from reference TRBV18 and TRBJ1-1, reads NAGVMQNPRHLVRRRGQEARLRCSPMKGHSHVYWYRQLPEEGLKFMVYLQKENIIDESGMPKERFSAEFPKEGPSILRIQQVVRGDSAAYFCASSPQGAKNTEAFFGQGTRLTVV.

This chain connects TRBV4-3 to TRBJ1-2; 10 bases agree with TRBD1. CDR3 length: 16 residues. Per the germline V gene, CDR1 is LGHNA and CDR2 is YSLEER. Germline trimming cut 4 bases from V and 4 bases from J; bases unmatched to any gene: 9. The CDR3 protein is CASSPATGGRGYGYTF. In nucleotides, the CDR3 is TGCGCCAGCAGCCCTGCGACAGGGGGCAGAGGCTATGGCTACACCTTC.

The CDR3 bases are TGTGCCAGCAGTTATGGGACTAGCACAGATACGCAGTATTTT. As protein: CASSYGTSTDTQYF. This chain joins TRBV28 and TRBJ2-3, with D maybe TRBD2 (6 bases). CDR1 is MDHEN and CDR2 is SYDVKM in the germline V gene. The V and J ends lost 4 bases and 0 bases respectively, with 8 bases between them. The CDR3 spans 14 residues.

The chain joins TRBV18 to TRBJ1-1; TRBD1 matches at 12 bases. V lost 5 bases and J lost 2; bases outside the gene matches: 9. CDR3 size: 17 residues. Germline V lookup: CDR1 KGHSH, CDR2 LQKENI. CDR3 sequence reads: CASSVGGTGGENTEAFF. CDR3 nucleotide sequence: TGTGCCAGCTCAGTCGGCGGGACAGGGGGCGAAAACACTGAAGCTTTCTTT.

The gene calls are TRBV5-4 and TRBJ2-1; 14 bases fit TRBD2. Germline CDR1 and CDR2: SGHNT and YYREEE (reference sequence). This CDR3 region has 15 residues. With V trimmed by 0 bases and J by 7 bases, 0 bases remained unmatched. CDR3 amino acids: CASSLGLAGGNEQFF. As DNA, the CDR3 is TGTGCCAGCAGCTTGGGACTAGCGGGAGGGAATGAGCAGTTCTTC. The full variable domain, completed using reference TRBV5-4 and TRBJ2-1, is ETGVTQSPTHLIKTRGQQVTLRCSSQSGHNTVSWYQQALGQGPQFIFQYYREEENGRGNFPPRFSGLQFPNYSSELNVNALELDDSALYLCASSLGLAGGNEQFFGPGTRLTVL.

This chain links TRBV15 with TRBJ1-1, with 9 bases that match TRBD1. Germline values: CDR1 LNHNV, CDR2 YYDKDF (reference sequence). The CDR3 is 14 amino acids. The V and J ends lost 5 bases and 1 base, in that order; junction bases with no gene match: 2. CDR3 sequence (DNA): TGTGCCACCAGCTGGGGACAGGGGAACACTGAAGCTTTCTTT. Translation gives CATSWGQGNTEAFF.

In this sample, this clone turned up once. The V and J genes are TRBV12-3 or TRBV12-4 and TRBJ1-1; 7 bases map to TRBD1. CDR3 size: 12 residues. J was trimmed by 4 bases and V by 6 bases; bases with no gene match: 2. The CDR3 DNA is TGTGCCAGCAGCCACAGGGGCACTGAAGCTTTCTTT. Translated, it gives CASSHRGTEAFF.

The V gene is TRBV7-2, the J gene TRBJ2-1; 8 nucleotides match TRBD2. Germline values: CDR1 SGHTA, CDR2 FQGNSA. V was clipped by 1 base and J by 8 bases; unmatched bases: 4. The CDR3 length is 14 residues. CDR3 sequence (DNA): TGTGCCAGCAGCTTAGAGGGACTAGGGTATGAGCAGTTCTTC. It yields the protein CASSLEGLGYEQFF.

This chain uses TRBV4-3 with TRBJ1-6, with D perhaps TRBD1 (6 bases). Germline CDR1 is LGHNA and CDR2 is YSLEER. The CDR3 has 17 amino acids. The V gene lost 0 bases and the J gene lost 9 bases, with 18 bases spanning the gap. The CDR3 region is CASSQDRDTLFGSPLHF. The CDR3 nucleotides are TGCGCCAGCAGCCAAGATCGGGACACTCTGTTTGGTTCACCCCTCCACTTT.

The rearrangement uses TRBV2 and TRBJ2-1, with D possibly TRBD2 on 5 matching bases. V was pared by 7 bases and J by 8 bases, with 9 bases between. The germline V gene encodes CDR1 SNHLY and CDR2 FYNNEI. This CDR3 has 11 residues. In DNA form, the CDR3 reads TGTGCCAGCACTTCAGCGGATGAGCAGTTCTTC. Encoded protein: CASTSADEQFF.

The chain links TRBV27 to TRBJ1-5, with TRBD1 identical over 9 bases. The V and J ends lost 4 bases and 5 bases, in that order; junction bases with no gene match: 3. Germline CDR1 reads MNHEY; CDR2 reads SMNVEV (reference sequence). This CDR3 spans 14 amino acids. The CDR3 protein is CASSSTGGYQPQHF. The DNA for the CDR3 is TGTGCCAGCAGTTCCACAGGGGGCTATCAGCCCCAGCATTTT.

A note on this clone: This CDR3 is also generated by other DNA sequences in the sample. The V call is TRBV18, the J call TRBJ1-4; D remains unclear. The CDR3 loop spans 12 amino acids. Deletions cut 3 bases from V and 8 bases from J, with 7 bases between. The germline V gene encodes CDR1 KGHSH and CDR2 LQKENI. DNA of the CDR3: TGTGCCAGCTCACCTCTAGGAGAAAAACTGTTTTTT. Amino acids: CASSPLGEKLFF. Full variable domain (remainder filled in from reference TRBV18 and TRBJ1-4): NAGVMQNPRHLVRRRGQEARLRCSPMKGHSHVYWYRQLPEEGLKFMVYLQKENIIDESGMPKERFSAEFPKEGPSILRIQQVVRGDSAAYFCASSPLGEKLFFGSGTQLSVL.

J is TRBJ2-7 and V is TRBV4-2; no clear D gene. V shed 1 base and J shed 2 bases, with 3 bases lying between them. This CDR3 comprises 12 residues. The germline gives CDR1 LGHNA, CDR2 YNFKEQ. CDR3 sequence reads: CASSQGTYEQYF. The CDR3 coding sequence is TGTGCCAGCAGCCAAGGCACCTACGAGCAGTACTTC.

The rearrangement links TRBV11-2 to TRBJ2-3, with 9 positions matching TRBD2. Losses at the gene ends were 5 bases for V and 5 bases for J; bases not matched to a gene: 14. Per the germline V gene, CDR1 is SGHAT and CDR2 is FQNNGV. The CDR3 runs to 17 residues. CDR3 amino acids: CASSAGRGGALRDTQYF. The DNA for the CDR3 is TGTGCCAGCAGCGCGGGGCGCGGGGGGGCCTTAAGAGATACGCAGTATTTT.

This rearrangement joins TRBV12-3 or TRBV12-4 to TRBJ1-2; D is unclear. V lost 8 bases and J 0 bases, leaving 10 bases between the germline ends. The CDR3 has 13 amino acids. CDR3 nucleotide sequence: TGTGCCAGCGGACTTCAGACTAACTATGGCTACACCTTC. Translating it yields CASGLQTNYGYTF.